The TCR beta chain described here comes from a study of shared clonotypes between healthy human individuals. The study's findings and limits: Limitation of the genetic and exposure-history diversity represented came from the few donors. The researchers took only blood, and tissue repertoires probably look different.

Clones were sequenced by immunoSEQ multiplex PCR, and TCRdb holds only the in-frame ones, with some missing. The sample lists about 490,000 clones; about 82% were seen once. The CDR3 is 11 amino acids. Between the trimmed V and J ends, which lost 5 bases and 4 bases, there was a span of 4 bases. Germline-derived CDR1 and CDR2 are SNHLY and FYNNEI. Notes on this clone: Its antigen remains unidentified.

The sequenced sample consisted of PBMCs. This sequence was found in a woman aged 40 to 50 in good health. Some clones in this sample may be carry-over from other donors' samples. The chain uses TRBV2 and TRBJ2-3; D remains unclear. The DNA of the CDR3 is TGTGCCAGCAGTTTTCCAGATACGCAGTATTTT. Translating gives CASSFPDTQYF.